This T cell receptor beta chain was captured in a study of human T cells and chemical hapten exposure (dated by TCRdb to the early 2020s). Concerning the study at large: For sensitization, 2% DPC in acetone was applied to a 2 cm by 2 cm area of upper inner arm skin. Patients additionally received weekly therapeutic DPC doses to the scalp throughout the roughly 25-week study period. Patch testing on the upper back used Finn chambers containing 0.01% DPC, with scoring done after 6 days according to International Contact Dermatitis Research Group standards. The patient cohort, mostly female, included alopecia areata with under or over 50% scalp involvement, alopecia totalis and alopecia universalis. Libraries were pooled for sequencing, and per-sample TCR yields varied mainly because of small differences in library volumes within the pool. The study tracked peripheral blood TCR repertoire changes in vivo during primary and secondary sensitization to the hapten diphenylcyclopropenone (DPC) in alopecia patients. Patient blood was sampled pre-sensitization (week 0) and at 2, 6 and about 24 weeks after DPC sensitization. About 27 alopecia patients gave blood for TCR sequencing at one to four time points (pre-sensitization, 2, 6 and 24 weeks). Study-wide conclusions, independent of this receptor: After repeated subsampling, changes were observed in the strength of the expansion versus patch-test correlation and in the threshold at which the correlation became significant. All patients had alopecia, a presumed autoimmune disease, so their immune response might differ from that of healthy individuals. Patch test score was positively correlated with the number of PT1 expanded TCRs, with significance at thresholds 8, 16 and 32 but not at 4. No change with DPC sensitization was found in the number of TCRs above 1 in 1000 frequency, and no evidence of global repertoire structure alterations was found. Compared with pre-sensitization or healthy control sets, expanded TCRs formed significantly more large CDR3 similarity clusters, which is consistent with antigen-driven responses.

The library was built by means of RACE. The instrument was a NextSeq 500. During library preparation, unique molecular identifiers were attached to individual cDNA molecules so that TCRs could be counted quantitatively and reproducibly. Each blood RNA sample was used to sequence both TCR alpha and TCR beta chains. The original pipeline was this. A median of approximately 100,000 TCRs per sample was observed, with a range of roughly 23,224 to 700,000. V, J and CDR3 annotation of the TCR reads was performed with the Decombinator software suite. To make PS versus PT1 abundance plots, every sample was subsampled to the same number of TCRs (28,000). TCRs were defined as expanded if absent before sensitization and observed at least eight times at the 2-week time point. TCRdb trimmed public reads at Q25 via fastp, called clones via MiXCR and kept in-frame beta chains. Entries are consolidated by CDR3 protein sequence, retaining the most common genes and DNA. The V and J calls come from TCRdb's annotation, not from the publication. Present in this sample are some 54,000 distinct CDR3 sequences, about a tenth of which were seen just once. The ten largest make up approximately 1.8% of the sample.

This clonotype was counted between two and nine times. What this receptor recognizes is not known. No per-base quality is available; no much larger clone lies one base away. The time point label of this sample denotes: patch test 2, 6 weeks after DPC sensitization. In light of the paper, this sample's treatment or condition label describes: therapeutic diphenylcyclopropenone sensitization with weekly scalp DPC. At each patch-test visit, blood was drawn before the patch test was applied. Patients were eligible if aged 18 to 70, diagnosed with alopecia and judged suitable for DPC therapy, and pregnant patients were excluded. Total RNA was extracted from unfractionated whole blood collected in Tempus Blood RNA tubes. The CDR3, from cysteine to phenylalanine, totals 14 residues. Only CDR3 DNA is held: 42 bases, read in frame from base 1. The junction carries 7 bases between V and J, which are trimmed by 1 base and 0 bases respectively.

This material consisted of whole blood, taken in connection with sensitization to the hapten diphenylcyclopropenone (DPC). Here the chain combines TRBV12-3 or TRBV12-4 and TRBJ2-7; no D gene can be assigned with confidence. The clonotype comes from a woman in her fifties or sixties with alopecia areata. Some clones in this sample may be carry-over from other donors' samples. The DNA sequence is given as TGTGCCAGCAGTTTAGGGCATAGCTCCTACGAGCAGTACTTC. Its translation reads: CASSLGHSSYEQYF.